This T cell receptor (beta chain) was sequenced for a study of CD8 T cells in Susac syndrome. The authors negatively isolated CD8+ and CD4+ T cells and FACS-enriched TEMRA cells. Random hexamers were used to reverse transcribe an amount of 0.5 to 1 ug RNA. TCRdb re-analysed the immunoSEQ multiplex PCR reads in MiXCR, keeping a single row per CDR3 protein. This sample has over 150,000 distinct CDR3 sequences; nearly 95% occur once, and the top ten carry approximately 0.097%. Looked up from germline, CDR1 is SNHLY and CDR2 is FYNNEI. Trimming shortened V by 6 bases and J by 3 bases, and 7 bases separated the two germline ends. The CDR3 loop spans 12 amino acids.

Material for sequencing was CD4+ T cells from PBMCs. The chain links TRBV2 to TRBJ2-3; maybe TRBD1 (5 bases). The source of this sequence is a human donor with multiple sclerosis. The CDR3 DNA reads as TGTGCCAGCAGGGGGCTTACAGATACGCAGTATTTT. Encoded protein: CASRGLTDTQYF.